A single sample is the source of the 25 T cell receptor beta chains below, sequenced in a study of human T cells and chemical hapten exposure. TCRdb reprocessed the RACE reads via MiXCR and lists one record per CDR3 protein. Here the sample spans 300,000 to 400,000 distinct CDR3 sequences, approximately 6.3% being singletons. Indicated time point: patch test 1, 2 weeks after DPC sensitization. Treatment indicated: therapeutic diphenylcyclopropenone sensitization with weekly scalp DPC. The sequencing used whole blood, collected in connection with sensitization to the hapten diphenylcyclopropenone (DPC). These receptors all come from a woman younger than 30 with alopecia areata. Some clones in this sample may be carry-over from other donors' samples.

The sample holds a few counts of this clonotype. The chain is built from TRBV29-1 and TRBJ2-7; D possibly uses TRBD1 or TRBD2 (5 bases each). CDR1 is SQVTM, CDR2 ANQGSEA, per germline. The CDR3 covers 13 residues. Trimming cost V 7 bases and J 0 bases, with 13 bases left between them. The CDR3 DNA is TGCAGCGCATGGGACGGACCCTCCTACGAGCAGTACTTC. Residues: CSAWDGPSYEQYF.

The sample holds many counts of this clonotype. Here the CDR3 DNA reads TGTGCCAGCAGCTTGGCGGGCCCCCTTGACGAGCAGTACTTC. Protein sequence: CASSLAGPLDEQYF. This chain links TRBV13 with TRBJ2-7; D is perhaps TRBD2 (5 bases). CDR3 length equals 14 residues. V lost 3 bases to trimming and J lost 5 bases, with 14 bases between them. The germline V gene encodes CDR1 PRHDT and CDR2 FYEKMQ (reference sequence).

The rearrangement joins TRBV12-3 or TRBV12-4 to TRBJ1-6; perhaps TRBD1 as D (6 bases). This CDR3 is built from 14 residues. Trimming shortened V by 6 bases and J by 9 bases, and 15 bases separated the two germline ends. The chain's CDR3 is CASSHRARSSPLHF. The CDR3 nucleotides read TGTGCCAGCAGCCACAGGGCTCGTAGTTCACCCCTCCACTTT.

The rearrangement joins TRBV11-2 to TRBJ1-2; D not resolved. The CDR3 extends over 15 amino acids. V was shortened by 5 bases and J by 1 base, with 14 bases between the two germline ends. Germline CDR1 is SGHAT and CDR2 is FQNNGV. CDR3 loop: CASSPGPTINYGYTF. The CDR3 DNA reads as TGTGCCAGCAGCCCAGGACCGACCATTAACTATGGCTACACCTTC.

This clonotype was counted at least ten times. The chain employs TRBV12-3 or TRBV12-4 and TRBJ2-7; maybe TRBD1 (6 bases). Trimming shortened V by 5 bases and J by 2 bases, and 16 bases separated the two germline ends. This CDR3 has 15 residues. CDR3 protein: CASSPGDLRAYEQYF. Written as DNA, the CDR3 is TGTGCCAGCAGTCCAGGGGATCTTAGGGCCTACGAGCAGTACTTC.

This clonotype came up many times. The chain couples TRBV5-1 to TRBJ1-1; TRBD1 agrees at 10 bases. Trimming cost V 3 bases and J 2 bases; bases outside gene matches: 7. The germline CDR1 and CDR2 sequences are SGHRS and YFSETQ. The CDR3 has 16 amino acids. The CDR3 DNA follows: TGCGCCAGCAGCTCGACAGGGGGCGCAGGAAACACTGAAGCTTTCTTT. Translated, it gives CASSSTGGAGNTEAFF.

The table lists this clonotype with many counts. The genes are TRBV7-2 and TRBJ1-2; the D is unclear. Deletions cut 1 base from V and 0 bases from J, with 9 bases between. Germline V gives CDR1 SGHTA, CDR2 FQGNSA. This CDR3 spans 15 amino acids. The CDR3 region has the DNA TGTGCCAGCAGCTTAGGGGCAGGTGCTAACTATGGCTACACCTTC. Protein sequence: CASSLGAGANYGYTF.

This clonotype has ten or more counts. V is TRBV20-1 and J is TRBJ1-5; the D is unclear. CDR3 size: 16 residues. The germline V gene encodes CDR1 DFQATT and CDR2 SNEGSKA (reference sequence). Trimming took 0 bases from V and 0 from J, leaving 12 bases between them. The CDR3 bases are TGCAGTGCTAGAGATGCACAGACTAATAGCAATCAGCCCCAGCATTTT. Its translation is CSARDAQTNSNQPQHF.

This chain uses TRBV12-3 or TRBV12-4 with TRBJ2-2, with 11 positions matching TRBD2. The V and J ends lost 3 bases and 2 bases, in that order; junction bases with no gene match: 5. This CDR3 comprises 17 residues. DNA for the CDR3: TGTGCCAGCAGTTTTAGACTAGCGGGGCCCAACACCGGGGAGCTGTTTTTT. It is translated as CASSFRLAGPNTGELFF.

In this sample, this clonotype turned up many times. V and J are TRBV6-6 and TRBJ2-5, with TRBD1 matching over 11 bases. CDR3 size: 16 residues. Per the germline V gene, CDR1 is MNHNY and CDR2 is SVGAGI (reference sequence). V gave up 4 bases and J gave up 1 base; unmatched junction bases: 5. CDR3 loop: CASSLTGTGGQETQYF. The CDR3 region has the DNA TGTGCCAGCAGTTTAACCGGGACAGGGGGCCAAGAGACCCAGTACTTC.

The V call is TRBV12-3 or TRBV12-4, the J call TRBJ1-5; the match to TRBD1 covers 10 bases. The CDR3 runs 17 residues. V was clipped by 5 bases and J by 0 bases; unmatched bases: 7. In DNA, the CDR3 is TGTGCCAGCAGTCCGGACGACAGGGGGCTTAGCAATCAGCCCCAGCATTTT. Its protein product is CASSPDDRGLSNQPQHF.

The sample holds many counts of this clonotype. The V and J genes are TRBV12-3 or TRBV12-4 and TRBJ2-2; the D gene is possibly TRBD1 (6 bases). V gave up 3 bases and J gave up 8 bases, with 10 bases separating them. CDR3 size: 13 residues. In nucleotides, the CDR3 is TGTGCCAGCAGTTTTGGGGGCTCGGGGGAGCTGTTTTTT. This gives the protein CASSFGGSGELFF.

The CDR3 sequence: CSARDPSGGRGEQYF. CDR3 nucleotides: TGCAGTGCTAGAGATCCTAGCGGGGGGCGAGGGGAGCAGTACTTC. The chain has TRBV20-1 and TRBJ2-7, with TRBD2 matching over 11 bases. The junction had 8 bases not matched to a gene; V was cut back by 0 bases and J by 7 bases. Germline-derived CDR1 and CDR2 are DFQATT and SNEGSKA (reference sequence). This CDR3 has 15 residues.

This clonotype was recorded many times. The genes are TRBV5-1 and TRBJ2-3; D is uncertain. Trimming left V 1 base short and J 2 bases short, with 8 bases between. Germline-derived CDR1 and CDR2 are SGHRS and YFSETQ. CDR3 size: 14 residues. CDR3 in DNA: TGCGCCAGCAGCTTGTTTCAGGCCACAGATACGCAGTATTTT. Translating gives CASSLFQATDTQYF.

In its sample, this clonotype was seen a few times. V and J are TRBV11-2 and TRBJ1-1; 10 positions agree with TRBD1. Germline V CDR1 and CDR2: SGHAT, FQNNGV. The CDR3 spans 15 residues. Germline trimming cut 3 bases from V and 8 bases from J; bases unmatched to any gene: 9. CDR3 DNA sequence: TGTGCCAGCAGCTTTACCGGGACAGGGGATGGGGAAGCTTTCTTT. This gives the protein CASSFTGTGDGEAFF.

This clonotype showed up just a few times. This CDR3 is CASSPYQGPYSSYEQYF. The CDR3 bases are TGTGCCAGCAGCCCCTACCAGGGCCCGTATTCCTCCTACGAGCAGTACTTC. The rearrangement joins TRBV3-1 to TRBJ2-7, with a possible D match to TRBD1 (5 bases). With 4 bases removed from V and 0 bases from J, the gap between germline ends came to 19 bases. This CDR3 spans 17 amino acids. Germline V gives CDR1 LGHDT, CDR2 YNNKEL (reference sequence).

This clonotype was counted many times. This sequence joins TRBV4-1 and TRBJ2-3; the D call may be TRBD1 or TRBD2 (6 bases each). Germline V CDR1 and CDR2: MGHRA, YSYEKL. Trimming removed 4 bases at V and 6 bases at J, with 26 bases between. This CDR3 is built from 18 residues. The CDR3 spells CASSLYSAPGAWVDTQYF. In DNA form, the CDR3 reads TGCGCCAGCAGCCTCTACTCAGCCCCGGGGGCTTGGGTGGATACGCAGTATTTT.

This clonotype was counted a few times. The gene calls are TRBV20-1 and TRBJ1-6; D gene unclear. Deletions cut 1 base from V and 5 bases from J, with 12 bases between. The CDR3 spans 15 residues. Per germline, CDR1 DFQATT and CDR2 SNEGSKA (reference sequence). The CDR3, as DNA: TGCAGTGCTAGAGCAACGGGCGGAGATAATTCACCCCTCCACTTT. Its protein is CSARATGGDNSPLHF.

The chain links TRBV28 to TRBJ2-7; D is unclear. With 4 bases removed from V and 0 bases from J, the gap between germline ends came to 13 bases. Germline loops: CDR1 MDHEN, CDR2 SYDVKM. CDR3 size: 15 residues. CDR3: CASSWRHIPSYEQYF. In DNA, the CDR3 is TGTGCCAGCAGTTGGAGACATATCCCCTCCTACGAGCAGTACTTC.

This clonotype was counted ten times or more. J is TRBJ2-7 and V is TRBV7-6; possibly TRBD1 for D (6 bases). CDR1 is SGHVS, CDR2 FNYEAQ, per germline. V lost 4 bases and J 0 bases, leaving 13 bases between the germline ends. The CDR3 is made up of 15 amino acids. The CDR3 nucleotides read TGTGCCAGCAGCTCCCCCAGGGGTAGCTCCTACGAGCAGTACTTC. The encoded protein is CASSSPRGSSYEQYF.

This clonotype has a handful of counts. V gene TRBV6-5 combines with J gene TRBJ2-1; TRBD1 matches at 7 bases. Germline-derived CDR1 and CDR2 are MNHEY and SVGAGI. With 7 bases clipped from V and 5 bases from J, the junction kept 8 bases outside the gene matches. CDR3 length: 14 residues. In DNA, the CDR3 is TGTGCCAGCATGAGGACAGGCCTAAACAATGAGCAGTTCTTC. Its protein product is CASMRTGLNNEQFF.

This chain joins TRBV14 and TRBJ2-3; D not certain. The CDR3 is made up of 13 amino acids. V was shortened by 1 base and J by 6 bases, with 8 bases between the two germline ends. In germline, CDR1 is SGHDN, CDR2 FVKESK. This chain's CDR3 is CASSQALPDTQYF. For the CDR3, the DNA is TGTGCCAGCAGCCAAGCCCTTCCCGATACGCAGTATTTT.

In its sample, this clonotype was seen a few times. The chain links TRBV7-2 to TRBJ2-1; 8 bases map to TRBD2. V was clipped by 5 bases and J by 9 bases; unmatched bases: 12. The germline gives CDR1 SGHTA, CDR2 FQGNSA. There are 15 residues in the CDR3. The CDR3 protein is CASSGTGLLAGEQFF. The DNA for the CDR3 is TGTGCCAGCAGCGGAACAGGACTGCTAGCGGGTGAGCAGTTCTTC.

This chain links TRBV4-1 with TRBJ1-2; possible D gene TRBD1, 6 bases. Germline values: CDR1 MGHRA, CDR2 YSYEKL. The germline V and J ends were trimmed by 0 bases and 5 bases, with 13 bases remaining between them. The CDR3 runs to 15 residues. The CDR3 bases are TGCGCCAGCAGCCAAGAGGGGGCCGGAGGGTATGGCTACACCTTC. This translates into CASSQEGAGGYGYTF.

This clonotype was picked up many times. The rearrangement links TRBV10-3 to TRBJ2-7, with 7 positions matching TRBD1. Losses at the gene ends were 4 bases for V and 4 bases for J; bases not matched to a gene: 7. CDR1 and CDR2 from the germline V gene are ENHRY and SYGVKD. The CDR3 length is 14 residues. CDR3 nucleotides: TGTGCCATCAGTGTCGACAGGGCCCAGTACGAGCAGTACTTC. Translating it yields CAISVDRAQYEQYF.